This T cell receptor (beta chain) was captured by sequencing in a study of cytomegalovirus exposure and HLA in healthy donors. Study background: Samples from HLA-typed donors yielded some 85 million unique TCRs in an early data release. Regarding the study as a whole: A missense DCLRE1C variant was associated with V- and J-gene trimming of TCR beta chains in a later analysis, and an independent cohort replicated the association. Overall, approximately 150 TCR beta chains were annotated as cytomegalovirus-associated. Most likely, a cluster of highly shared sequence variants arose as a sequencing artifact.

Primers included in the PCR were 60 Vbeta and 13 Jbeta primers. The table came from immunoSEQ multiplex PCR; TCRdb's copy has only in-frame clones and leaves some out. The sample has over 100,000 clones; 60% to 80% are singletons. This CDR3 comprises 16 residues. CDR1 SGHDN and CDR2 FVKESK come from the germline V gene. V was clipped by 0 bases and J by 7 bases, with 15 bases between them. This clone was counted a single time. Its target is not known. This chain connects TRBV14 to TRBJ1-4, with a weak D call TRBD1 (5 bases). This TCR came from a male donor in good health and CMV-seronegative. The material sequenced was PBMCs. The DNA of the CDR3 is TGTGCCAGCAGCCAAGATGGTCGGGGGAGTGGTGAAAAACTGTTTTTT. It translates to CASSQDGRGSGEKLFF.